The T cell receptor beta chain described here comes from a study of identical twins' blood T cells. Three pairs of healthy female monozygous twins were the donors. This clonotype has a handful of counts. Its antigen is unknown. In the study's own analysis: Each library had about 2 to 4 million CDR3 reads and about 90,000 to nearly 550,000 clonotypes. MiXCR, applied by TCRdb to the 5' RACE reads, yields one record per CDR3 protein. Clone size and V and J calls follow TCRdb, not the original study. The data show a few hundred thousand distinct CDR3 sequences, over 25% seen once. Trimming took off 5 bases at V and 6 bases at J, with 15 bases between the two ends. Germline values: CDR1 SGHRS, CDR2 YFSETQ. This CDR3 is 13 amino acids long. General observations from the study: Environmental influences on twin similarity could not be excluded.

This receptor was identified in a woman aged 18 to 55 in good health. The chain carries TRBV5-1 and TRBJ2-7, with a weak D call TRBD2 (5 bases). Sequenced sample: PBMCs. CDR3 amino acids: CASRSTRSLEQYF. The DNA of the CDR3 is TGCGCCAGCAGGTCTACTAGATCCCTCGAGCAGTACTTC.